This TCR beta chain appears in the sequencing data of a study of T cells after somatic rescue of genetic block. This table comes from immunoSEQ multiplex PCR, and its TCRdb copy is limited to in-frame clones, with some not included. The top ten clones hold approximately 14% of a sample with 15,000 or so clones, around 70% of them seen once. The CDR3 is 15 amino acids. The V end lost 4 bases, the J end lost 5 bases, and 15 bases lay between the germline ends. Germline V lookup: CDR1 WSHSY, CDR2 SAAADI. The receptor comes from a boy younger than 18. The sample taken for sequencing was peripheral blood mononuclear cells (PBMCs). The chain couples TRBV10-2 to TRBJ1-5, with D perhaps matching TRBD1 (5 bases). The CDR3 sequence is CASSGDGWSDQPQHF. CDR3 sequence (DNA): TGCGCCAGCAGTGGGGACGGTTGGAGTGATCAGCCCCAGCATTTT.